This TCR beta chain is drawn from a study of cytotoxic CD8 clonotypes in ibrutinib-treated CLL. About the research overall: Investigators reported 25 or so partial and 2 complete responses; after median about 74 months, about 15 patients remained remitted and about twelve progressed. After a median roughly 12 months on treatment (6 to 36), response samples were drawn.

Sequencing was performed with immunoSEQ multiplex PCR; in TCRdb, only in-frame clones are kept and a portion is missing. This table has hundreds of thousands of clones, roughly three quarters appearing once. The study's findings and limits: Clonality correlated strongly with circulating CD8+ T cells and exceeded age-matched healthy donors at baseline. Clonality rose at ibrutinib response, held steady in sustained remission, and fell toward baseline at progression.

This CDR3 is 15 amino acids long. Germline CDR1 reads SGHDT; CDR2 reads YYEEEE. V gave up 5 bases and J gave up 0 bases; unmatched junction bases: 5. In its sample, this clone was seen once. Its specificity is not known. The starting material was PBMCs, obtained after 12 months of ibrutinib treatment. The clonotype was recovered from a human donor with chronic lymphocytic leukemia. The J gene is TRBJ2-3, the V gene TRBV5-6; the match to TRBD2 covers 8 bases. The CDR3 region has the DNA TGTGCCAGCAGGGAACTAGCGGTTAGCACAGATACGCAGTATTTT. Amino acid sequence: CASRELAVSTDTQYF.